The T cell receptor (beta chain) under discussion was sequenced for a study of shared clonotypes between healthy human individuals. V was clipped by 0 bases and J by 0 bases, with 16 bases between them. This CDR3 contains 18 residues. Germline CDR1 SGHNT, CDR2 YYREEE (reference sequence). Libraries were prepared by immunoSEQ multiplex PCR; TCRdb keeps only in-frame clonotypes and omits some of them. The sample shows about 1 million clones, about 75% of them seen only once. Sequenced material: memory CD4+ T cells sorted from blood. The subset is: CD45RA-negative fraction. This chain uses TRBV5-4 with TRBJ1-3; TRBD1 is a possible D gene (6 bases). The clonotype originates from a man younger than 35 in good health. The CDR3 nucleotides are TGTGCCAGCAGCTTGGCGCAGACAGGAAGTATCTCTGGAAACACCATATATTTT. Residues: CASSLAQTGSISGNTIYF.